This TCR beta chain was recorded in a study of cytomegalovirus exposure and HLA in healthy donors. Study at large: HLA-typed donors contributed 80 million or so unique TCRs, which were held in an early data release. General observations from the study: Across donors, most TCRs were seen rarely, yet some public ones were widespread.

In this sample, this clone turned up a few times. Its specificity is not known. PCR involved 60 Vbeta and 13 Jbeta primers. Original processing methods: Later, an analysis found 75 million to 100 million unique TCR beta chains, and around 10 million of these were shared. Only in-frame clones appear in the TCRdb table, and some are missing; sequencing was by immunoSEQ multiplex PCR. V and J calls and clone size are copied from that table; D and trimming were computed from the DNA. Of fewer than 150,000 clones in the sample, 80% are singletons; the top ten hold about 6.8%. Donors were ostensibly healthy at sampling, although undocumented immune exposures were probable. Germline V lookup: CDR1 MNHEY, CDR2 SVGAGI. Trimming left V 10 bases short and J 0 bases short, with 15 bases between. This CDR3 comprises 14 residues.

Sequencing was carried out using PBMCs. V and J are TRBV6-5 and TRBJ1-1; D unclear. The clonotype comes from a man aged 35-49 years in good health and CMV-seropositive. The CDR3, as DNA: TGTGCCACCTCCCGGGATTTTTTGAACACTGAAGCTTTCTTT. It codes for CATSRDFLNTEAFF.